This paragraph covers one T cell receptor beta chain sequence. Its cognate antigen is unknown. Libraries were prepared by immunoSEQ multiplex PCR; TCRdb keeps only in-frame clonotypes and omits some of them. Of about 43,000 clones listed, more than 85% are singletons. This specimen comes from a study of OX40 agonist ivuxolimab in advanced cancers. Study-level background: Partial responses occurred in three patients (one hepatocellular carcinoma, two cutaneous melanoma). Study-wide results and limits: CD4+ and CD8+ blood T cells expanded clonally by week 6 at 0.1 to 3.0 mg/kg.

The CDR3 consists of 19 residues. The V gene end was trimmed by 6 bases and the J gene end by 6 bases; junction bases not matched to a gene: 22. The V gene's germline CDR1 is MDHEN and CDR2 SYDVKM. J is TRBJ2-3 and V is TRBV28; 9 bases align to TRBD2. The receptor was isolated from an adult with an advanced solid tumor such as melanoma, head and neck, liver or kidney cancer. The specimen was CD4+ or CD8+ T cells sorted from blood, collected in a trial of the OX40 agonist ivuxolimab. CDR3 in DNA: TGTGCCAGCAGGGGACCAGGGCGGGAGGGCTTACCACCTCGTGATACGCAGTATTTT. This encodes CASRGPGREGLPPRDTQYF.